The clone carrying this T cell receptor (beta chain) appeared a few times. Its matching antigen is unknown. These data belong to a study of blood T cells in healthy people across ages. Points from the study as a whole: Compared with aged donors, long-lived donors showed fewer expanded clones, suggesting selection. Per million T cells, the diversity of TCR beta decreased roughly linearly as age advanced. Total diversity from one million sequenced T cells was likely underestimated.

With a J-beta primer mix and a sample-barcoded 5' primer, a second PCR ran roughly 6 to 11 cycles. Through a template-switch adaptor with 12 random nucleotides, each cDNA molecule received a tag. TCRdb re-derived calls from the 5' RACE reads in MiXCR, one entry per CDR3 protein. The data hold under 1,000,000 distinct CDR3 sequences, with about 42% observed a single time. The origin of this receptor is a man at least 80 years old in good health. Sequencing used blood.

This CDR3 reads CASSELAERKNIQYF. The CDR3, as DNA: TGTGCCAGCAGTGAACTAGCGGAGCGGAAAAACATTCAGTACTTC. The chain combines TRBV6-1 with TRBJ2-4, with 7 nucleotides matching TRBD2. The CDR3 is made up of 15 amino acids. Per the germline V gene, CDR1 is MNHNS and CDR2 is SASEGT. V lost 2 bases and J lost 4; bases outside the gene matches: 5.